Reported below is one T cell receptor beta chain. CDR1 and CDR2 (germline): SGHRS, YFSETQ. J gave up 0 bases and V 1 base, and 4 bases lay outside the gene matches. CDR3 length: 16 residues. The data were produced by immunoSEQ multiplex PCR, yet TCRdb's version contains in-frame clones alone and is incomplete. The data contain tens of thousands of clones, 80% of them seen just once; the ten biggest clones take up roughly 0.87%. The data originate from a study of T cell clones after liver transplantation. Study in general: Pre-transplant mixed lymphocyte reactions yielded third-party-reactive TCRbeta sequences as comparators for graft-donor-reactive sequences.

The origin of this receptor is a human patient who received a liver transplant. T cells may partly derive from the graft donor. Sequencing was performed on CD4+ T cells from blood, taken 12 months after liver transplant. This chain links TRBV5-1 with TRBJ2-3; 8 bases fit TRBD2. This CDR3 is CASSLPSGSSTDTQYF. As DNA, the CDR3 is TGCGCCAGCAGCTTGCCTAGCGGGTCTAGCACAGATACGCAGTATTTT.